Below are 26 T cell receptor beta chains sequenced from a single sample in a study of shared clonotypes between healthy human individuals. Clones were sequenced by immunoSEQ multiplex PCR, and TCRdb holds only the in-frame ones, with some missing. Among more than 550,000 clones, about 92% were seen once, and the ten largest hold 30% to 40%. Sample: memory CD8+ T cells from PBMCs. Described subset: CD45RO+ cells pooled with CCR7-negative TemRA cells. The receptors come from a man aged 18 to 30 in good health. Some clones in this sample may be carry-over from other donors' samples.

V is TRBV11-2 and J is TRBJ1-1, with 8 positions matching TRBD1. The germline gives CDR1 SGHAT, CDR2 FQNNGV. This CDR3 is 15 amino acids long. J was trimmed by 5 bases and V by 0 bases; bases with no gene match: 5. Here the CDR3 reads CASSLDPDRVTEAFF. In DNA form, the CDR3 reads TGTGCCAGCAGCTTAGATCCGGACAGGGTGACTGAAGCTTTCTTT.

This rearrangement joins TRBV6-6 to TRBJ2-7; D call uncertain. The V gene lost 1 base and the J gene lost 6 bases, with 19 bases spanning the gap. The V gene's germline CDR1 is MNHNY and CDR2 SVGAGI (reference sequence). The CDR3 is 16 residues long. The chain's CDR3 is CASSYLGRWITTEQYF. The CDR3 DNA reads TGTGCCAGCAGTTACTTAGGACGTTGGATCACTACCGAGCAGTACTTC.

The chain is built from TRBV7-9 and TRBJ2-7; 11 positions agree with TRBD1. The ends lost 4 bases at V and 7 bases at J; junction bases unmatched: 12. Germline V lookup: CDR1 SEHNR, CDR2 FQNEAQ (reference sequence). This CDR3 has 16 residues. DNA of the CDR3: TGTGCCAGCAGCTGGAGACGGACAGGGGGCGAAGAAGAGCAGTACTTC. As protein: CASSWRRTGGEEEQYF. The variable domain in full, completed from reference TRBV7-9 and TRBJ2-7, reads DTGVSQNPRHKITKRGQNVTFRCDPISEHNRLYWYRQTLGQGPEFLTYFQNEAQLEKSRLLSDRFSAERPKGSFSTLEIQRTEQGDSAMYLCASSWRRTGGEEEQYFGPGTRLTVT.

The V and J genes are TRBV7-9 and TRBJ1-2, with unresolved D. Germline V gene sequence: CDR1 SEHNR, CDR2 FQNEAQ (reference sequence). There are 14 residues in the CDR3. V was cut by 5 bases and J by 10 bases, with 20 bases left in between. In DNA, the CDR3 is TGTGCCAGCAGCCCCCGGGCCGCAGATTATCCCTACACCTTC. Protein sequence: CASSPRAADYPYTF.

The chain uses TRBV9 and TRBJ2-7; D perhaps matches TRBD1 (6 bases). Germline V gene data show CDR1 as SGDLS and CDR2 as YYNGEE. V dropped 4 bases and J dropped 4 bases, with 24 bases sitting between them. CDR3 size: 17 residues. The CDR3 region is CASSHPIEGERIYEQYF. CDR3 sequence (DNA): TGTGCCAGCAGCCACCCTATAGAGGGGGAGAGAATTTACGAGCAGTACTTC.

The CDR3 DNA reads as TGTGCCAGCAGCGTATCCAAGCTTTCGGTCACAGATACGCAGTATTTT. It is translated as CASSVSKLSVTDTQYF. The gene calls are TRBV9 and TRBJ2-3; D is ambiguous. V was pared by 1 base and J by 2 bases, with 14 bases between. The CDR3 extends over 16 amino acids. The V gene's germline CDR1 is SGDLS and CDR2 YYNGEE.

This clone was counted only a few times. The sample has other DNA sequences that encode this CDR3 too. The genes are TRBV5-1 and TRBJ1-2, with unresolved D. CDR1 SGHRS and CDR2 YFSETQ come from the germline V gene. The CDR3 has 13 residues. V was shortened by 0 bases and J by 0 bases, with 3 bases between the two germline ends. The CDR3 spells CASSLGANYGYTF. The CDR3 DNA sequence: TGCGCCAGCAGCTTGGGGGCTAACTATGGCTACACCTTC.

The chain's CDR3 is CATSSTRGAYEQYF. The CDR3 DNA is TGTGCCACCAGCAGTACTCGGGGGGCCTACGAGCAGTACTTC. V and J are TRBV15 and TRBJ2-7; 7 bases fit TRBD2. Trimming cost V 3 bases and J 2 bases; bases outside gene matches: 4. In germline, CDR1 is LNHNV, CDR2 YYDKDF (reference sequence). This CDR3 has 14 amino acids.

V gene TRBV6-5 combines with J gene TRBJ1-5, with TRBD1 matching over 7 bases. The V gene end was trimmed by 6 bases and the J gene end by 3 bases; junction bases not matched to a gene: 5. CDR1 is MNHEY and CDR2 is SVGAGI in the germline V gene. CDR3 length: 14 amino acids. DNA for the CDR3: TGTGCCAGCAGGTTAACAGGGGTCAATCAGCCCCAGCATTTT. This sequence encodes CASRLTGVNQPQHF.

The rearrangement joins TRBV6-5 to TRBJ1-2; possible D gene TRBD1, 5 bases. CDR1 MNHEY and CDR2 SVGAGI come from the germline V gene. The CDR3 length is 12 residues. With 6 bases removed from V and 4 bases from J, the gap between germline ends came to 9 bases. The CDR3: CASSPDSYGYTF. In DNA form, the CDR3 reads TGTGCCAGCAGCCCCGACAGCTATGGCTACACCTTC.

The chain joins TRBV27 to TRBJ2-1; 7 nucleotides match TRBD1. Losses at the gene ends were 5 bases for V and 11 bases for J; bases not matched to a gene: 15. CDR1 MNHEY and CDR2 SMNVEV come from the germline V gene (reference sequence). This CDR3 has 15 residues. CDR3 sequence: CASSTPTGEWEKQFF. CDR3 nucleotides: TGTGCCAGCAGTACCCCCACAGGGGAGTGGGAGAAGCAGTTCTTC.

This clone was picked up a small number of times. The chain joins TRBV5-6 to TRBJ2-7; 9 positions agree with TRBD2. This CDR3 region has 17 residues. V was clipped by 1 base and J by 5 bases; unmatched bases: 13. Germline CDR1 is SGHDT and CDR2 is YYEEEE. The CDR3 nucleotides are TGTGCCAGCAGCTTGTTTTATAGGTTCGTAGCGGGAGACGAGCAGTACTTC. Translation gives CASSLFYRFVAGDEQYF.

The rearrangement uses TRBV29-1 and TRBJ2-7; D possibly corresponds to TRBD2 (6 bases). Germline V gene lookup returns CDR1 SQVTM and CDR2 ANQGSEA. CDR3 length equals 12 residues. The germline V and J ends were trimmed by 6 bases and 3 bases, with 12 bases remaining between them. The CDR3 DNA is TGCAGCGTGCCGGGACTCAACTACGAGCAGTACTTC. The encoded protein is CSVPGLNYEQYF.

This sequence joins TRBV28 and TRBJ1-1, with 7 bases identical to TRBD1. This CDR3 is 13 amino acids long. V lost 9 bases and J lost 4; bases outside the gene matches: 8. The germline V gene encodes CDR1 MDHEN and CDR2 SYDVKM. CDR3 loop: CASRIGGGTEAFF. The CDR3 region has the DNA TGTGCCAGTAGAATAGGGGGCGGCACTGAAGCTTTCTTT.

The chain combines TRBV7-9 with TRBJ2-2; D is possibly TRBD2 (5 bases). V shed 2 bases and J shed 7 bases, with 11 bases lying between them. The germline CDR1 and CDR2 sequences are SEHNR and FQNEAQ (reference sequence). This CDR3 is built from 14 residues. DNA for the CDR3: TGTGCCAGCAGCTTACCCCTGAGCGGCGGGGAGCTGTTTTTT. Protein product: CASSLPLSGGELFF.

J is TRBJ2-4 and V is TRBV6-1, with 8 bases that match TRBD1. Germline loops: CDR1 MNHNS, CDR2 SASEGT. The CDR3 loop spans 16 amino acids. The V segment lost 0 bases and the J segment 6 bases; nucleotides outside the gene matches: 7. As DNA, the CDR3 is TGTGCCAGCAGTGAAGCGGACGGACAGGGCTCAAACATTCAGTACTTC. Residues: CASSEADGQGSNIQYF.

The chain combines TRBV9 with TRBJ2-1, with 9 nucleotides matching TRBD2. Trimming removed 0 bases from V and 8 bases from J; junction bases left unmatched: 6. The CDR3 is made up of 15 amino acids. Germline CDR1 SGDLS, CDR2 YYNGEE. In nucleotides, the CDR3 is TGTGCCAGCAGCGTAGGTGGTAGCGGGAGTTATGAGCAGTTCTTC. It is translated as CASSVGGSGSYEQFF. The full variable domain, its missing parts supplied by reference TRBV9 and TRBJ2-1, is DSGVTQTPKHLITATGQRVTLRCSPRSGDLSVYWYQQSLDQGLQFLIQYYNGEERAKGNILERFSAQQFPDLHSELNLSSLELGDSALYFCASSVGGSGSYEQFFGPGTRLTVL.

This clone has just a few counts. This chain connects TRBV5-5 to TRBJ1-5; tentatively, D is TRBD1 (5 bases). The V gene's germline CDR1 is SGHKS and CDR2 YYEKEE (reference sequence). V was shortened by 6 bases and J by 1 base, with 11 bases between the two germline ends. The CDR3 is 14 residues long. The CDR3: CASMLGDSNQPQHF. The CDR3 bases are TGTGCCAGCATGTTAGGGGACAGCAATCAGCCCCAGCATTTT.

This clone occurred once. The chain has TRBV15 and TRBJ2-7; D is possibly TRBD2 (8 bases). Germline CDR1 is LNHNV and CDR2 is YYDKDF (reference sequence). Trimming shortened V by 2 bases and J by 6 bases, and 26 bases separated the two germline ends. The CDR3 is made up of 18 amino acids. CDR3 in amino acids: CATSRSRDSGTRGREQYF. CDR3 in DNA: TGTGCCACCAGCAGATCGCGGGACAGCGGGACTAGAGGGCGCGAGCAGTACTTC.

CDR3 DNA: TGTGCCAGCAGAGAGACAGCTAACTATGGCTACACCTTC. Its protein is CASRETANYGYTF. V usage is TRBV6-1 and J usage is TRBJ1-2, with TRBD1 as a possible D gene (5 bases). The CDR3 is made up of 13 amino acids. Deletions cut 6 bases from V and 0 bases from J, with 8 bases between. The germline V gene has CDR1 MNHNS and CDR2 SASEGT.

On this clone itself: At the DNA level, this CDR3 is encoded by other sequences in the same sample as well. V gene TRBV11-2 combines with J gene TRBJ1-1; D is unclear. This CDR3 has 13 amino acids. CDR1 is SGHAT and CDR2 is FQNNGV in the germline V gene. V lost 4 bases, J lost 0 bases, and 6 bases lay in between. In DNA, the CDR3 is TGTGCCAGCAGCTCCGGATTGAACACTGAAGCTTTCTTT. Translated: CASSSGLNTEAFF.

This chain uses TRBV4-2 with TRBJ2-1; either TRBD1 or TRBD2 may supply D (5 bases each). The CDR3 has 14 residues. Trimming cost V 0 bases and J 7 bases, with 10 bases left between them. Germline CDR1 LGHNA, CDR2 YNFKEQ. The CDR3 here is CASSQDDGTNEQFF. DNA for the CDR3: TGTGCCAGCAGCCAAGACGACGGGACGAATGAGCAGTTCTTC.

This clone is a singleton in its sample. The chain has TRBV7-9 and TRBJ1-5, with D unresolved. The CDR3 has 16 amino acids. Deletions cut 4 bases from V and 0 bases from J, with 13 bases between. Germline V gene sequence: CDR1 SEHNR, CDR2 FQNEAQ (reference sequence). CDR3 bases: TGTGCCAGCAGCTCCGGCTCCTTAAATAGCAATCAGCCCCAGCATTTT. Protein: CASSSGSLNSNQPQHF. The variable domain in full, with the rest retrieved from reference TRBV7-9 and TRBJ1-5, is DTGVSQNPRHKITKRGQNVTFRCDPISEHNRLYWYRQTLGQGPEFLTYFQNEAQLEKSRLLSDRFSAERPKGSFSTLEIQRTEQGDSAMYLCASSSGSLNSNQPQHFGDGTRLSIL.

A single count supports this clone. The chain employs TRBV19 and TRBJ1-5; a weak D match, TRBD1 (5 bases). The CDR3 is 15 amino acids. Trimming shortened V by 5 bases and J by 0 bases, and 11 bases separated the two germline ends. CDR1 LNHDA and CDR2 SQIVND come from the germline V gene (reference sequence). The CDR3 reads CASSGRQNSNQPQHF. The DNA of the CDR3 is TGTGCCAGTAGTGGGCGACAGAATAGCAATCAGCCCCAGCATTTT.

This sequence joins TRBV28 and TRBJ2-2, with TRBD2 matching over 9 bases. The CDR3 runs to 16 residues. With V trimmed by 3 bases and J by 6 bases, 8 bases remained unmatched. CDR1 is MDHEN, CDR2 SYDVKM, per germline. This CDR3 is CASSFSRAGGAGELFF. In DNA, the CDR3 is TGTGCCAGCAGTTTTTCGCGCGCGGGAGGGGCCGGGGAGCTGTTTTTT. Together with reference TRBV28 and TRBJ2-2, the CDR3 gives the full variable domain: DVKVTQSSRYLVKRTGEKVFLECVQDMDHENMFWYRQDPGLGLRLIYFSYDVKMKEKGDIPEGYSVSREKKERFSLILESASTNQTSMYLCASSFSRAGGAGELFFGEGSRLTVL.

The rearrangement joins TRBV27 to TRBJ1-1; D might be TRBD1 (6 bases). The CDR3 spans 15 residues. V was shortened by 5 bases and J by 1 base, with 14 bases between the two germline ends. CDR1 MNHEY and CDR2 SMNVEV come from the germline V gene (reference sequence). This CDR3 reads CASSPYMGQNTEAFF. CDR3 nucleotide sequence: TGTGCCAGCAGTCCCTATATGGGACAGAACACTGAAGCTTTCTTT.